This TCR beta chain was captured by sequencing in a study of T-cell reconstitution after alpha-beta-depleted transplantation in children listed by TCRdb under 2016. Describing the broader study: Using TCR repertoire profiling, the study followed T-cell immune reconstitution in a quantitative way in children after TCRalphabeta/CD19-depleted allogeneic hematopoietic cell transplantation.

The receptor library was made with PCR. TCRdb names Illumina HiSeq 2500 as the instrument used. TCR library preparation used molecular barcoding, with unique molecular identifiers applied to normalize quantification of the TCRbeta repertoire. TCRdb ran its own pipeline on the public reads, namely fastp trimming at Q25 and MiXCR clone calling, and kept in-frame beta chains. Each entry is one CDR3 protein sequence, shown with its most common DNA and genes. In this sample the table shows 350,000 to 450,000 distinct CDR3 sequences, about a fifth of which occur a single time. The ten top clones hold less than 4.5% of the sample. Remarks on this clonotype: It lacks a known antigen. Base qualities are not provided; no much larger clone lies one nucleotide away.

Including the terminal cysteine and phenylalanine, the CDR3 comprises 16 residues. The only DNA kept is the CDR3, 48 bases in frame from the first base. V has 4 bases trimmed and J has 5 bases trimmed; junction bases matching no gene number 6. The germline V gene (reference sequence) sets CDR1 to LGHDT and CDR2 to YNNKEL. This sequence originates from a human donor who donated a stem cell graft to a child with acute myeloid leukemia. Sequencing was performed on PBMCs from the stem cell graft donor, taken from the stem cell graft. This chain is built from TRBV3-1 and TRBJ2-1, and 12 junctional nucleotides match TRBD2. The CDR3 protein sequence reads: CASSLPTSGRHNEQFF. The DNA is as follows: TGTGCCAGCAGCCTACCGACTAGCGGGAGACACAATGAGCAGTTCTTC.